Presented here are 10 T cell receptor beta chains from one specimen sequenced in a study of T-cell reconstitution after alpha-beta-depleted transplantation in children. Preparation of the TCRbeta library involved a method that used unique molecular identifiers. TCRdb itself ran the PCR reads through MiXCR, one entry per CDR3 protein. The repertoire holds some 130,000 distinct CDR3 sequences, about 9.5% seen once, with under 30% in the top ten. This specimen was PBMCs, mostly from graft donor cells, taken 180 days after TCRalphabeta/CD19-depleted stem cell transplant. All receptors come from a girl less than two years old who had a stem cell transplant for combined immunodeficiency, so the T cells may come from the graft donor.

The chain is built from TRBV28 and TRBJ2-2, with 7 bases fitting TRBD1. V shed 1 base and J 3 bases; nucleotides not matched to a gene: 2. CDR3 length equals 15 residues. The germline V gene encodes CDR1 MDHEN and CDR2 SYDVKM. The CDR3 here is CASSLLTGYTGELFF. In DNA form, the CDR3 reads TGTGCCAGCAGTTTATTGACAGGGTACACCGGGGAGCTGTTTTTT.

V and J are TRBV5-1 and TRBJ1-1, with TRBD1 matching 9 bases. Germline CDR1 SGHRS, CDR2 YFSETQ. There are 13 residues in the CDR3. The V gene end was trimmed by 0 bases and the J gene end by 10 bases; junction bases not matched to a gene: 4. The DNA for the CDR3 is TGCGCCAGCAGCTTGGCCGGGACAGGGTTAGCTTTCTTT. Translation gives CASSLAGTGLAFF.

The V gene is TRBV10-3, the J gene TRBJ1-1, with a tentative D call TRBD1 (6 bases). The CDR3 sequence is 12 residues long. Trimming removed 2 bases at V and 11 bases at J, with 12 bases between. Germline CDR1 and CDR2: ENHRY and SYGVKD. In nucleotides, the CDR3 is TGTGCCATCAGTGAGCGTCGGGACAAGGCTTTCTTT. This sequence encodes CAISERRDKAFF.

In this sample, this clonotype turned up a few times. The chain couples TRBV7-2 to TRBJ1-2; D might be TRBD1 (6 bases). Per germline, CDR1 SGHTA and CDR2 FQGNSA. The CDR3 runs to 15 residues. V was shortened by 0 bases and J by 2 bases, with 10 bases between the two germline ends. CDR3 region: CASSLANRVNYGYTF. The CDR3, as DNA: TGTGCCAGCAGCTTAGCTAACAGGGTAAACTATGGCTACACCTTC.

The V gene is TRBV29-1, the J gene TRBJ1-5; 8 bases are shared with TRBD1. CDR3 length: 13 amino acids. V lost 7 bases, J lost 7 bases, and 9 bases stayed unmatched. The germline V gene has CDR1 SQVTM and CDR2 ANQGSEA. This CDR3 is CSGEAQGDQPQHF. The DNA of the CDR3 is TGCAGCGGGGAAGCACAGGGGGACCAGCCCCAGCATTTT.

Many counts were recorded for this clonotype. V and J are TRBV11-3 and TRBJ2-2; the match to TRBD2 covers 12 bases. V was clipped by 4 bases and J by 3 bases; unmatched bases: 6. This CDR3 has 17 amino acids. CDR1 is SGHNT and CDR2 is YENEEA in the germline V gene. The CDR3 sequence: CASSSRTSGTYTGELFF. In nucleotides, the CDR3 is TGTGCCAGCAGCTCCCGGACTAGCGGGACGTACACCGGGGAGCTGTTTTTT.

CDR3 coding DNA: TGCGCCAGCAGCCAAGATTATCGTGTCGTGGGTTTCTATGGCTACACCTTC. This sequence encodes CASSQDYRVVGFYGYTF. J is TRBJ1-2 and V is TRBV4-3; D is undetermined. CDR1 and CDR2 (germline): LGHNA, YSLEER. With 0 bases removed from V and 4 bases from J, the gap between germline ends came to 18 bases. The CDR3 runs to 17 residues.

This clonotype was observed a few times. V is TRBV5-1 and J is TRBJ2-1; TRBD2 is a possible D gene (6 bases). Germline assignment: CDR1 SGHRS and CDR2 YFSETQ. This CDR3 contains 15 residues. The ends were cut back, 4 bases at V and 4 bases at J, with 15 bases in the middle. CDR3 in DNA: TGCGCCAGCAGCGTTTCCGGGACTCCTTACAATGAGCAGTTCTTC. Amino acids: CASSVSGTPYNEQFF.

This clonotype was counted many times. The chain links TRBV29-1 to TRBJ2-7; D may be TRBD1 (5 bases). V lost 1 base and J lost 0, with 13 bases in between. Germline assignment: CDR1 SQVTM and CDR2 ANQGSEA. CDR3 length: 15 residues. The CDR3 sequence is CSVEGGPESSYEQYF. CDR3 bases: TGCAGCGTTGAAGGGGGCCCTGAGAGCTCCTACGAGCAGTACTTC.

The CDR3 is CASSQEGPRAGGAGELFF. Here the CDR3 DNA reads TGCGCCAGCAGCCAAGAGGGGCCTCGGGCGGGAGGTGCCGGGGAGCTGTTTTTT. V gene TRBV4-3 combines with J gene TRBJ2-2; 8 bases are shared with TRBD2. J gave up 6 bases and V 0 bases, and 12 bases lay outside the gene matches. Germline CDR1 and CDR2: LGHNA and YSLEER. The CDR3 covers 18 residues.